This T cell receptor (beta chain) was captured by sequencing in a study of blood T cells in healthy people across ages. Study-wide points: In older individuals, TCR beta diversity per million T cells was lower, falling roughly linearly with age. There were more naive CD4+ cells and higher diversity in long-lived donors than in aged donors.

Turning to this clonotype: Its target is not known. One junction end does not reproduce the germline sequence, and a read error may be involved.

It was with a sample-barcoded 5' primer and a J-beta primer mix that a second PCR of about 6 to 12 cycles was run. Unique molecular identifiers of 12 random nucleotides labeled each cDNA. From the 5' RACE reads, TCRdb called clonotypes with MiXCR, one entry per CDR3 protein. The sample lists under 700,000 distinct CDR3 sequences, around 24% occurring once. Germline V gives CDR1 MNHEY, CDR2 SVGEGT. This CDR3 spans 14 amino acids. The sample was also reused in another study, on T cells of mothers and their children.

Sequenced sample: blood. The chain couples TRBV6-2 or TRBV6-3 to TRBJ1-2; the match to TRBD1 covers 8 bases. The TCR comes from a boy aged 10-17 years in good health. CDR3 residues: CASSSGQGARGYAF. The DNA for the CDR3 is TGTGCCAGCAGCTCGGGGCAGGGGGCGCGTGGCTACGCCTTC.